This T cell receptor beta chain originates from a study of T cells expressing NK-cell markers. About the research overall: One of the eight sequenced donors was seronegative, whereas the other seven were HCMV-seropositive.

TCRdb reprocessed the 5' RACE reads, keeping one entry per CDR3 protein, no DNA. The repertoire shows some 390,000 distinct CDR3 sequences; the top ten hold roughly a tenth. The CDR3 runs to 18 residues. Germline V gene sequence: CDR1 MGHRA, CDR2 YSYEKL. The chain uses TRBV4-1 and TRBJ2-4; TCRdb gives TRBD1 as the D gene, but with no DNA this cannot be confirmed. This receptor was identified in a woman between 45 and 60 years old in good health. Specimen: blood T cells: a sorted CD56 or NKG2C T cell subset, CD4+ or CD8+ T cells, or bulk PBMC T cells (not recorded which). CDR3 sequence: CASSQYPQGSDAKNIQYF.